This T cell receptor beta chain was sequenced in a study of T cell repertoires in cytomegalovirus infection (dated by TCRdb to the late 2010s). For the wider study: Donor HLA type was relevant to the analysis, as public TCR beta signatures indicated carriage of CMV infection together with the matching HLA type. On the study overall, not on this receptor specifically: Carriers of CMV infection plus the relevant HLA type were discriminated by the cumulative frequency of public TCR beta family members in the study cohort and in an independent approximately 360-donor cohort. In the ex vivo response, HLA-C-restricted CMV-specific TCR beta clonotypes were dominant, and in two of eight donors the single most frequent clonotype came from this HLA-C-restricted group.

CDR1 SGHVS and CDR2 FNYEAQ are derived from the germline V gene. CDR3 length: 15 amino acids, cysteine to phenylalanine. The DNA shown is the 45-base CDR3, in frame from base 1. V is cut back by 1 base and J by 9 bases, with 6 bases in the junction unmatched. The table lists this clonotype with many counts. The antigen this receptor binds is unknown. Base-call qualities are not available, and no considerably larger clone is one nucleotide away. Sequencing was performed on an Illumina HiSeq 1500. Through fastp at Q25 and MiXCR, TCRdb rebuilt clones from the public reads, retaining in-frame beta chains. Each CDR3 protein gets just one entry, which takes the most common genes and DNA from the rows behind it. The sample has over 150,000 distinct CDR3 sequences on record, roughly 19% of them singletons. Less than 3% of the sample comes from the top ten.

The sequence links TRBV7-6 to TRBJ2-1; TRBD2 matches 10 bases in the middle. The sequencing input was PBMCs. The source of this sequence is a human donor in good health (CMV status not recorded). Some clones in this sample may be carry-over from other donors' samples. The CDR3 region reads CASSLVSSGGGEQFF. The DNA is TGTGCCAGCAGCTTAGTGTCTAGCGGGGGAGGTGAGCAGTTCTTC.